The sample holds one count of the clone carrying this T cell receptor beta chain. Generated by immunoSEQ multiplex PCR, the TCRdb table keeps only in-frame clones and is missing some. The top ten hold approximately 3.2% of the sample, which has 40,000 to 60,000 clones, more than 75% seen once. The sample comes from a study of PD-1 blockade in mismatch repair-deficient tumors. Every patient had mismatch repair deficiency by PCR or immunohistochemistry. TCRs were sequenced from a few patients responding to pembrolizumab. Sequenced here: peripheral blood, sampled 4 weeks after starting pembrolizumab. The receptor was derived from an adult with mismatch repair-deficient cancer.

CDR3 sequence (DNA): TGTGCCAGCAGCCAACAAACATATAACAGGGGGATGGAGACCCAGTACTTC. Amino acids: CASSQQTYNRGMETQYF. The J gene is TRBJ2-5, the V gene TRBV7-9; TRBD1 matches at 8 bases. Germline CDR1 SEHNR, CDR2 FQNEAQ (reference sequence). The CDR3 length is 17 residues. V lost 5 bases to trimming and J lost 5 bases; unmatched junction nucleotides: 16. Together with reference TRBV7-9 and TRBJ2-5, the CDR3 gives the full variable domain: DTGVSQNPRHKITKRGQNVTFRCDPISEHNRLYWYRQTLGQGPEFLTYFQNEAQLEKSRLLSDRFSAERPKGSFSTLEIQRTEQGDSAMYLCASSQQTYNRGMETQYFGPGTRLLVL.